This is a list of T cell receptor beta chains from one sample in a study of blood T cell repertoires in COVID-19. This table comes from immunoSEQ multiplex PCR, and its TCRdb copy is limited to in-frame clones, with some not included. The table shows roughly 29,000 clones, with 70% to 90% occurring only once. The specimen sequenced was peripheral blood. Receptors originate from a human donor in a cohort sampled during active COVID-19. Each CDR3 is given with its conserved first and last residue. Each record gives: clone size, J gene, CDR3 length, D gene, V gene, CDR3 DNA, CDR3 protein. The D gene is left open where the match is weak. Some rows have no size entry. The others give once, few or many, or a class for an expanded clone.

>.|TRBJ1-5|13|.|TRBV12-3/TRBV12-4
TGTGCCAGCAAAAGTAGCGGGGGACAGCCCCAGCATTTT
CASKSSGGQPQHF
>.|TRBJ2-1|16|.|TRBV3-1/TRBV3-2
TGTGCCAGCAGCCAAAAGGGGTTGTACTCCTACAATGAGCAGTTCTTC
CASSQKGLYSYNEQFF
>.|TRBJ2-3|16|TRBD1|TRBV5-1
TGCGCCAGCAGCTTGCAAACGCAGGGGGCATGGGATACGCAGTATTTT
CASSLQTQGAWDTQYF
>.|TRBJ2-2|13|TRBD2|TRBV29-1
TGCAGCGCCTTAGCGGGATCCACCGGGGAGCTGTTTTTT
CSALAGSTGELFF
>.|TRBJ1-2|16|TRBD1|TRBV27
TGTGCCAGCAGTTTAACCAGACAGGGGGCGGGGGGTGGCTACACCTTC
CASSLTRQGAGGGYTF
>.|TRBJ2-7|16|TRBD1|TRBV18
TGTGCCAGCTCACCAGGGCGACAGGGGGCAAACTACGAGCAGTACTTC
CASSPGRQGANYEQYF
>once|TRBJ1-2|13|.|TRBV29-1
TGCAGCGTTGAAACAATCCTCGGGTATGGCTACACCTTC
CSVETILGYGYTF
>.|TRBJ1-2|13|.|TRBV7-9
TGTGCCAGCAGCTTAGGGACAGCGTATGGCTACACCTTC
CASSLGTAYGYTF
>medium-sized|TRBJ1-2|14|TRBD1|TRBV5-1
TGCGCCAGCAGCTTACAGGGGGAAAACTATGGCTACACCTTC
CASSLQGENYGYTF
>.|TRBJ1-1|15|.|TRBV6-4
TGTGCCAGCAGTGACTCGTCGCAGGGGAACACTGAAGCTTTCTTT
CASSDSSQGNTEAFF
>.|TRBJ2-1|16|.|TRBV7-2
TGTGCCAGCAGCTTAGGTGGGGCTTCCTTTTCGAATGAGCAGTTCTTC
CASSLGGASFSNEQFF
>.|TRBJ1-3|12|.|TRBV2
TGTGCCAGCAGTTACAGTGGAAACACCATATATTTT
CASSYSGNTIYF
>.|TRBJ1-2|14|.|TRBV5-1
TGCGCCAGCAGCTCCCGACAGCACGGTAATGGCTACACCTTC
CASSSRQHGNGYTF
>.|TRBJ1-1|13|.|TRBV6-5
TGTGCCAGCAGTTACTCGAGGAACACTGAAGCTTTCTTT
CASSYSRNTEAFF
>.|TRBJ2-1|16|TRBD2|TRBV3-1/TRBV3-2
TGTGCCAGCAGCCAAGTGGTGCTAGCGGGGGATGGTGAGCAGTTCTTC
CASSQVVLAGDGEQFF
>.|TRBJ1-3|14|.|TRBV6-5
TGTGCCAGCAGGGGAGGATACGAACGAACCACCATATATTTT
CASRGGYERTTIYF
>.|TRBJ2-7|13|.|TRBV5-1
TGCGCCAGCAGCTTGGGGGTTGGAGGAGAGCAGTACTTC
CASSLGVGGEQYF
>once|TRBJ1-3|17|.|TRBV5-6
TGTGCCAGCAGCCCGCCGTGGGGCGGAAGCTCTGGAAACACCATATATTTT
CASSPPWGGSSGNTIYF
>.|TRBJ1-1|13|TRBD1|TRBV2
TGTGCCAGCAGTCAAACAGGGGGGAGTGAAGCTTTCTTT
CASSQTGGSEAFF
>.|TRBJ2-7|13|.|TRBV3-1/TRBV3-2
TGTGCCAGCAGCCAAGGGAGCTCCTACGAGCAGTACTTC
CASSQGSSYEQYF
>.|TRBJ1-3|13|.|TRBV24-1
TGTGCCACCAGCTCGAGCTCTGGAAACACCATATATTTT
CATSSSSGNTIYF
>few|TRBJ1-2|15|TRBD1|TRBV5-1
TGCGCCAGCAGCCAGCCGGGACAGACTTTCTCTGGCTACACCTTC
CASSQPGQTFSGYTF